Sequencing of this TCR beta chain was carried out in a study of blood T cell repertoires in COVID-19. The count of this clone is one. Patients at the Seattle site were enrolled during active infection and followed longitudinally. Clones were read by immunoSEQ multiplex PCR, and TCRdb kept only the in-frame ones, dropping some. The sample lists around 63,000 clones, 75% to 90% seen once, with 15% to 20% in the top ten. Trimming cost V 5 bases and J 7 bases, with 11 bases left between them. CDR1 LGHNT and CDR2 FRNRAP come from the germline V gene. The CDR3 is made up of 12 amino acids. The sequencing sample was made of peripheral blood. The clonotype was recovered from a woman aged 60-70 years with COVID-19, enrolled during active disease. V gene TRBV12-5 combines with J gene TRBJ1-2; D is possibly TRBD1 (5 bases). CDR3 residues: CASGAQGSGYTF. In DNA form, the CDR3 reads TGTGCTAGTGGTGCTCAGGGAAGTGGCTACACCTTC.